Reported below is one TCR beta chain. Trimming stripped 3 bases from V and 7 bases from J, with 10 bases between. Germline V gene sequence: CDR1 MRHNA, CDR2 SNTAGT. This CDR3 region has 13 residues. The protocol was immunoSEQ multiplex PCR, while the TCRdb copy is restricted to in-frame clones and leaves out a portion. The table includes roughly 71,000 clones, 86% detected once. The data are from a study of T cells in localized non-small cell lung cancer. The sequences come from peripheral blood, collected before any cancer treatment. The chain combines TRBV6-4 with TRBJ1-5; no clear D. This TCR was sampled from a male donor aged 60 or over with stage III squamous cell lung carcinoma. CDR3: CASSEEGGQPQHF. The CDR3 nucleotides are TGTGCCAGCAGTGAAGAGGGCGGGCAGCCCCAGCATTTT.